Listed here is a single TCR beta chain. Its antigen is currently unknown. The entry originates in a study of T cell repertoires in cytomegalovirus infection. Overall study: From public TCR beta signatures came an indication of both CMV infection and matching HLA type.

Germline CDR1 reads MRHNA; CDR2 reads SNTAGT. This CDR3 spans 14 amino acids. Trimming took 2 bases from V and 3 from J, leaving 8 bases between them. The study's findings and limits: Within the response measured ex vivo, HLA-C-restricted CMV-specific TCR beta clonotypes were dominant. Summed frequency of shared TCR beta families picked out CMV carriers who also had the relevant HLA.

Each CDR3 protein is one row after TCRdb ran MiXCR on the reads. The table records roughly 600,000 distinct CDR3 sequences, 20% to 25% of them present only once. This TCR derives from a human donor in good health (CMV status not recorded). Some clones in this sample may be carry-over from other donors' samples. Sequenced sample: CD8+ T cells from PBMCs. The chain is built from TRBV6-4 and TRBJ2-1; D is possibly TRBD1 (5 bases). The CDR3 DNA reads as TGTGCCAGCAGTGACCTTGACAGCTACAATGAGCAGTTCTTC. It specifies CASSDLDSYNEQFF.